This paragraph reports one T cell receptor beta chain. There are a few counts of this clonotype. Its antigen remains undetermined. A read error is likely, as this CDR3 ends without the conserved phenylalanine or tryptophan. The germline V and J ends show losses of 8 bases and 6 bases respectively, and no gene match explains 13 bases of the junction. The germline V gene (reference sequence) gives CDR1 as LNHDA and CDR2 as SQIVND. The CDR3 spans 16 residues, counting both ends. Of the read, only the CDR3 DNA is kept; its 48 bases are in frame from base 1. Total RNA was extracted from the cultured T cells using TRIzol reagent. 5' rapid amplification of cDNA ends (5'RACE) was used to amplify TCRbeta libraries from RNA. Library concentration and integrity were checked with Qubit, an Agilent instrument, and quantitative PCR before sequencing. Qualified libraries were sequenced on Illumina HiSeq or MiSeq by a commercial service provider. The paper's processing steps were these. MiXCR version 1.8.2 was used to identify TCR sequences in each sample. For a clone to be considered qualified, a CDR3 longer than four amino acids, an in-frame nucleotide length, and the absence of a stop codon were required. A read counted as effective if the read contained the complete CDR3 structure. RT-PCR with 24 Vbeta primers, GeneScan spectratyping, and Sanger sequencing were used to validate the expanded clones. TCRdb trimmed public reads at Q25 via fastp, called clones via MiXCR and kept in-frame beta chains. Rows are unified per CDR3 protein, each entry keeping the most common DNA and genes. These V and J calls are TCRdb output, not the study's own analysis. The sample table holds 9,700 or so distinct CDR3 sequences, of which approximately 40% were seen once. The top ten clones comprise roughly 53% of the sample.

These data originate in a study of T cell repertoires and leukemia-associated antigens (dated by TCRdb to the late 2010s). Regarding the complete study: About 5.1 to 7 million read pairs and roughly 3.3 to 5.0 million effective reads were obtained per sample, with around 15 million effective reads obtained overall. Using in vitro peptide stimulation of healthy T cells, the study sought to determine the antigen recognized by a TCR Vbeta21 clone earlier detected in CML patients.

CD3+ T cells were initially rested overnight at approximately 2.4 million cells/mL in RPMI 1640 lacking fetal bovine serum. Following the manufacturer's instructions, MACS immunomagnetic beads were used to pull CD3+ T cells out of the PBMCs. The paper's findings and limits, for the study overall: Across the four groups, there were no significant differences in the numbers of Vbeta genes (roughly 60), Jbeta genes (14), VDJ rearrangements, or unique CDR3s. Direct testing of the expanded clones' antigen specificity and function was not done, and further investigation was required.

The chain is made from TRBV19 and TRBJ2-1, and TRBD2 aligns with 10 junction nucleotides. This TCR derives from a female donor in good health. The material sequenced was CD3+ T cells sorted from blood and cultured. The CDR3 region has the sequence CASSIRTSGTCNEQFS. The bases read TGTGCCAGTTCGATAAGGACTAGCGGTACCTGCAATGAGCAGTTCTCC.